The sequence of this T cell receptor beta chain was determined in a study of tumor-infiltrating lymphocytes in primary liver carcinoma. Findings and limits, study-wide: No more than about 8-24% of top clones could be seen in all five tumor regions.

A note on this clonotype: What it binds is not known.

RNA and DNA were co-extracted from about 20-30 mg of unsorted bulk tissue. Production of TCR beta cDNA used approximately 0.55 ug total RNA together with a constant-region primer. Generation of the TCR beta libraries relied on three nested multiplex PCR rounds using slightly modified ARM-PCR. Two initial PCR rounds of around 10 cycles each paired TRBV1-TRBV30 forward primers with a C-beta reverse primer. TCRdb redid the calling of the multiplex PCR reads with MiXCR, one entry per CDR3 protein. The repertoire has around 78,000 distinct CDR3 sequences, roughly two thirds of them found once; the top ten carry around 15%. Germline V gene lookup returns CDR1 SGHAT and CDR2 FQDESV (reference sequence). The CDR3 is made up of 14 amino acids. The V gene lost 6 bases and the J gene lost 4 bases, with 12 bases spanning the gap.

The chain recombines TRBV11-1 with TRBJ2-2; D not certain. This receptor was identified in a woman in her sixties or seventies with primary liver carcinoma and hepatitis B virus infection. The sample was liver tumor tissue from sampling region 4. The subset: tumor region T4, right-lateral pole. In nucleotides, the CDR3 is TGTGCCAGCAGGTCGAGCCTTGGCACCGGGGAGCTGTTTTTT. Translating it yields CASRSSLGTGELFF.